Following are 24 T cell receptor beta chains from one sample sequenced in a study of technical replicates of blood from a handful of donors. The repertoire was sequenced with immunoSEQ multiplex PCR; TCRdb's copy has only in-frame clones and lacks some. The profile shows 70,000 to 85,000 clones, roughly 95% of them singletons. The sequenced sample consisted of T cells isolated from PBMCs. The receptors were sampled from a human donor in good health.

The CDR3 reads CASSIPSSPGYGYTF. The CDR3 DNA reads TGTGCCAGTAGTATTCCCTCCTCTCCCGGCTATGGCTACACCTTC. The chain uses TRBV19 and TRBJ1-2; D not certain. CDR3 size: 15 residues. The V gene's germline CDR1 is LNHDA and CDR2 SQIVND (reference sequence). V lost 3 bases and J lost 4, with 15 bases in between.

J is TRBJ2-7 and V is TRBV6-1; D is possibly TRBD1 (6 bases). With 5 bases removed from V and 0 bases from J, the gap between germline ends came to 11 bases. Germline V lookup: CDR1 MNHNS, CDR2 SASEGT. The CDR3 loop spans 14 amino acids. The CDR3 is CASSTLQGSYEQYF. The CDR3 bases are TGTGCCAGCAGTACTTTACAGGGCTCCTACGAGCAGTACTTC.

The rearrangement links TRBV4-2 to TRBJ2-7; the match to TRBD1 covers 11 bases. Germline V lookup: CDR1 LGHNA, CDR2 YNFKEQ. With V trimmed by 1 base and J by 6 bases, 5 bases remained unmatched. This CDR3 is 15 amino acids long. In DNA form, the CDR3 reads TGTGCCAGCAGCCAAGGGACAGGGGGCGTCGGCGAGCAGTACTTC. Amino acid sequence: CASSQGTGGVGEQYF.

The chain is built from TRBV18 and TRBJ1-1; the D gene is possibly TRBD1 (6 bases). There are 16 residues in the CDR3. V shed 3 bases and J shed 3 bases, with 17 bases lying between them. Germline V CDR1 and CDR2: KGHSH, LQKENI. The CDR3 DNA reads TGTGCCAGCTCACCGGGGGCTTTCAGGGGAGACACTGAAGCTTTCTTT. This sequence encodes CASSPGAFRGDTEAFF.

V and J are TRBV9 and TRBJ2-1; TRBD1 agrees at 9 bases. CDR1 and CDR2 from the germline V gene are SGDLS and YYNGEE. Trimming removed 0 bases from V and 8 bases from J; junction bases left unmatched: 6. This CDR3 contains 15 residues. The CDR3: CASSVDGTGKHEQFF. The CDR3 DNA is TGTGCCAGCAGCGTAGATGGGACAGGGAAACATGAGCAGTTCTTC.

CDR3 sequence reads: CASSESQDNQPQHF. The CDR3 DNA reads as TGCGCCAGCAGTGAATCGCAGGACAATCAGCCCCAGCATTTT. The J gene is TRBJ1-5, the V gene TRBV10-1; D not certain. Germline V gene data show CDR1 as WNHNN and CDR2 as SYGVQD (reference sequence). With 3 bases removed from V and 3 bases from J, the gap between germline ends came to 9 bases. This CDR3 contains 14 residues.

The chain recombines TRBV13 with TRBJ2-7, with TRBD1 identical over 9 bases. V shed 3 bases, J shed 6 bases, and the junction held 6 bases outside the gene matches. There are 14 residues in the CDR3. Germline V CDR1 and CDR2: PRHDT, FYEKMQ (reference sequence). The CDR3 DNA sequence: TGTGCCAGCAGCTTGGGACAGGGAAGAGGCGAGCAGTACTTC. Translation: CASSLGQGRGEQYF.

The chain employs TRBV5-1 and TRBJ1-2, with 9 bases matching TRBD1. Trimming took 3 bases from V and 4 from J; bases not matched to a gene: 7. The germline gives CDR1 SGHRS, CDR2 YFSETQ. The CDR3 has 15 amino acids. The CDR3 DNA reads TGCGCCAGCAGCTGGGGACAGGGTAAAGGCTATGGCTACACCTTC. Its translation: CASSWGQGKGYGYTF.

Here the CDR3 reads CASSERQGANYGYTF. The CDR3 nucleotides are TGTGCCAGCAGTGAGAGACAGGGGGCTAACTATGGCTACACCTTC. The rearrangement uses TRBV2 and TRBJ1-2; 9 nucleotides agree with TRBD1. The ends lost 3 bases at V and 0 bases at J; junction bases unmatched: 2. The CDR3 length is 15 residues. Germline CDR1 and CDR2: SNHLY and FYNNEI.

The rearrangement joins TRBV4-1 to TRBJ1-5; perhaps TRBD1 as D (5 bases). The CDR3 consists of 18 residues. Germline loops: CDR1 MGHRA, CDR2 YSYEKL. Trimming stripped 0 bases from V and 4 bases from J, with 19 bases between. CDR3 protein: CASSQDPVGQGGNQPQHF. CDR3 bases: TGCGCCAGCAGCCAAGATCCCGTCGGGCAGGGTGGAAATCAGCCCCAGCATTTT.

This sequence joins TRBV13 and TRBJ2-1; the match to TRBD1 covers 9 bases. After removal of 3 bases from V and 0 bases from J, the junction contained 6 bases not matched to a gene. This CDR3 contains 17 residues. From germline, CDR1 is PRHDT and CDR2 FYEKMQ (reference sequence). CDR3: CASSFGQGTSSYNEQFF. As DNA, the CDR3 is TGTGCCAGCAGCTTCGGACAGGGGACGAGCTCCTACAATGAGCAGTTCTTC.

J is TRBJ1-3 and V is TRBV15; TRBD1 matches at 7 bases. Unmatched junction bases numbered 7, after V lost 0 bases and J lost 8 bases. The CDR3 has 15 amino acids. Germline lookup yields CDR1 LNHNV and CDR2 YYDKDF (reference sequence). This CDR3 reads CATSRDKGAGDTIYF. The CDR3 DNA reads TGTGCCACCAGCAGAGATAAGGGGGCTGGGGACACCATATATTTT.

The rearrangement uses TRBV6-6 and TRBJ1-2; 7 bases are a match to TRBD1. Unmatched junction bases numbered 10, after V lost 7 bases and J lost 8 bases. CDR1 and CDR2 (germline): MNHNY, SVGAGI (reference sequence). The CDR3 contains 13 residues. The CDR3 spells CASNLRQGNGYTF. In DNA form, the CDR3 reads TGTGCCAGCAACCTAAGACAGGGTAACGGCTACACCTTC.

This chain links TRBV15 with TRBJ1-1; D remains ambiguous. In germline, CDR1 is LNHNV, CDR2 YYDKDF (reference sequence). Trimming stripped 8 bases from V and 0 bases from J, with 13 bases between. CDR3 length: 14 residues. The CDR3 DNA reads TGTGCCACCCGGAGTCGGGGTATGAACACTGAAGCTTTCTTT. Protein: CATRSRGMNTEAFF.

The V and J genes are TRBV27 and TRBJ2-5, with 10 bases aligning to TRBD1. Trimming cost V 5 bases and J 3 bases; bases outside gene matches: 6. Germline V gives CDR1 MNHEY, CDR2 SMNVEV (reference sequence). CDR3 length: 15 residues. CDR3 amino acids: CASSDPGTGEETQYF. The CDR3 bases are TGTGCCAGCAGTGATCCCGGGACAGGGGAAGAGACCCAGTACTTC.

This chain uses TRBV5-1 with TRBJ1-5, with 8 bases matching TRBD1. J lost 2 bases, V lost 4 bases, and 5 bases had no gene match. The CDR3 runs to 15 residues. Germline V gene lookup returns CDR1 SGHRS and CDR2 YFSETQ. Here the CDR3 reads CASSQGGQGNQPQHF. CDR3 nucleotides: TGCGCCAGCAGCCAGGGGGGACAGGGCAATCAGCCCCAGCATTTT.

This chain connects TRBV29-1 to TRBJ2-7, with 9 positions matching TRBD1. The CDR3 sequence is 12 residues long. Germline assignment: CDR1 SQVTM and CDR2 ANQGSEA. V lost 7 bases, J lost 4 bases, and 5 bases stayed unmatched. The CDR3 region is CSARDREYEQYF. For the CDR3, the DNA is TGCAGCGCCCGGGACAGGGAGTACGAGCAGTACTTC.

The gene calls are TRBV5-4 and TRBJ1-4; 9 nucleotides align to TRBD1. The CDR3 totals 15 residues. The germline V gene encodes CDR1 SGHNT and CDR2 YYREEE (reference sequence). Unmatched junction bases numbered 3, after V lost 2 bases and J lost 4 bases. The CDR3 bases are TGTGCCAGCAGCTTCCCGGGACAGGGTAATGAAAAACTGTTTTTT. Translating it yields CASSFPGQGNEKLFF.

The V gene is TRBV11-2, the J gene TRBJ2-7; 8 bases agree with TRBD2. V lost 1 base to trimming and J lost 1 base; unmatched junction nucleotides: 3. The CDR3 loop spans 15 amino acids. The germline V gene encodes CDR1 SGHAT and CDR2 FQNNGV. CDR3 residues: CASSLAGTRSYEQYF. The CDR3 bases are TGTGCCAGCAGCTTAGCCGGGACTAGGTCCTACGAGCAGTACTTC.

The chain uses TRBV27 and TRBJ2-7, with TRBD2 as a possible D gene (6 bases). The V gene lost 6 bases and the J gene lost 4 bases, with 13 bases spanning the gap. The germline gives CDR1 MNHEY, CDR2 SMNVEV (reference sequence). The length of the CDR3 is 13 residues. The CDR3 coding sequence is TGTGCCAGCAGCCCCGCAGGGACTTACGAGCAGTACTTC. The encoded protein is CASSPAGTYEQYF.

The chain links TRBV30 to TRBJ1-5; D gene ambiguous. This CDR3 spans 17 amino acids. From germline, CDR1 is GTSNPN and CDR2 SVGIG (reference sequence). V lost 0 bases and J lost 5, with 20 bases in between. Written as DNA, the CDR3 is TGTGCCTGGAGTGTAAAGAACTACGGGATTAGAGATCAGCCCCAGCATTTT. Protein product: CAWSVKNYGIRDQPQHF.

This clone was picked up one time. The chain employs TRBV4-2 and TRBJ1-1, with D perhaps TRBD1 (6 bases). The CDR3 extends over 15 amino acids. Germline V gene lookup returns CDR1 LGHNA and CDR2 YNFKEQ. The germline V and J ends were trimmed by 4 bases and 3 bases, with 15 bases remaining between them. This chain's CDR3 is CASSLRDIEDTEAFF. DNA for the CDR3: TGTGCCAGCAGCCTACGGGACATTGAGGACACTGAAGCTTTCTTT.

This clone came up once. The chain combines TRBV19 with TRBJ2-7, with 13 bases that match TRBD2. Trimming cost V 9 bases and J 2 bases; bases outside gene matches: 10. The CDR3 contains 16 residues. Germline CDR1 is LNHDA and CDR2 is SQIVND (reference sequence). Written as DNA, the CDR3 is TGTGCCAGCAGACTAGATGGGACTAGCGGGACCTACGAGCAGTACTTC. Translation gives CASRLDGTSGTYEQYF.

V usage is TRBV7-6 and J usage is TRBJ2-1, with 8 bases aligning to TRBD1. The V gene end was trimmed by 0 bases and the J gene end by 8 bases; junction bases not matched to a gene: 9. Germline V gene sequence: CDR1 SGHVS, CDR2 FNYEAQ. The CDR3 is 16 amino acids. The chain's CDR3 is CASSLAGRGREDEQFF. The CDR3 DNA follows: TGTGCCAGCAGCTTAGCGGGCAGGGGGCGCGAGGATGAGCAGTTCTTC. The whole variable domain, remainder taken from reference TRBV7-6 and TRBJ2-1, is GAGVSQSPRYKVTKRGQDVALRCDPISGHVSLYWYRQALGQGPEFLTYFNYEAQQDKSGLPNDRFSAERPEGSISTLTIQRTEQRDSAMYRCASSLAGRGREDEQFFGPGTRLTVL.